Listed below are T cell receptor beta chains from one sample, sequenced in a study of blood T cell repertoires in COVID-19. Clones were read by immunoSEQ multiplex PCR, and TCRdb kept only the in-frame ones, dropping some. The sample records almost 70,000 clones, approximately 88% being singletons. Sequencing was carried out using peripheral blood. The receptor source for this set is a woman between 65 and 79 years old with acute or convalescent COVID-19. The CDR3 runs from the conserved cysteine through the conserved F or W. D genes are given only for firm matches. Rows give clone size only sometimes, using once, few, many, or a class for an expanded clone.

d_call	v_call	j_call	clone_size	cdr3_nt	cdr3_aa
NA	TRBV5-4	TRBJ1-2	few	TGTGCCAGCACCCGTACAGGGCCGGGCGGCTACACCTTC	CASTRTGPGGYTF
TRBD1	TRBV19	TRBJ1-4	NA	TGTGCCAGTAGTATATCCTCCGGGACAGATGAAAAACTGTTTTTT	CASSISSGTDEKLFF
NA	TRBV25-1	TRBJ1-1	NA	TGTGCCAGCAGTCTCGACTTAGGTTCTGAAGCTTTCTTT	CASSLDLGSEAFF
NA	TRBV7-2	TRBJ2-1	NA	TGTGCCAGCAGCTCCGGGATCGGACAGTACAATGAGCAGTTCTTC	CASSSGIGQYNEQFF
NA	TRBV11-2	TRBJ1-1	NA	TGTGCCAGCAGCCCCCAGGTTAACACTGAAGCTTTCTTT	CASSPQVNTEAFF
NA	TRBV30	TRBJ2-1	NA	TGTGCCGCAGAGGCCCTCACCTACAATGAGCAGTTCTTC	CAAEALTYNEQFF
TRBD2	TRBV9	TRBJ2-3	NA	TGTGCCAGCAGCGCCGGGTGGGCTAGCGGGGGTGCTCTCGCAGATACGCAGTATTTT	CASSAGWASGGALADTQYF
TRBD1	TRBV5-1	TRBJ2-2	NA	TGCGCCAGCAGGAGGACAGGGAATACCGGGGAGCTGTTTTTT	CASRRTGNTGELFF
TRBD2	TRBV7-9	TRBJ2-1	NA	TGTGCCAGCAGCCCCCGGGGGGGTTCAGCTTACAATGAGCAGTTCTTC	CASSPRGGSAYNEQFF
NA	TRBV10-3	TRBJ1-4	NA	TGTGCCATCAGTGAGCTCTCGGGGGGCGAAAAACTGTTTTTT	CAISELSGGEKLFF
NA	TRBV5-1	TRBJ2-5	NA	TGCGCCAGCAGCTTTGGATTGTACAGGGAAGAGACCCAGTACTTC	CASSFGLYREETQYF
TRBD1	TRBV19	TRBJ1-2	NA	TGTGCCAGTAGTGTCACAGGGGGAGGCGGCTACACCTTC	CASSVTGGGGYTF
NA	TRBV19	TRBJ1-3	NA	TGTGCCAGTAGTTCCAAGGGGGATTACTCTGGAAACACCATATATTTT	CASSSKGDYSGNTIYF
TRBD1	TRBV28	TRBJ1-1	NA	TGTGCCAGCAGTTGGGACAGAGAGAACACTGAAGCTTTCTTT	CASSWDRENTEAFF
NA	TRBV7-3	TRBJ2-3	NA	TGTGCCAGCAGCTTGGCCCCTTCTAGCTTAAGCACAGATACGCAGTATTTT	CASSLAPSSLSTDTQYF
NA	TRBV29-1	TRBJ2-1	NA	TGCAGCGTTGACAGGGTGAAAAATGAGCAGTTCTTC	CSVDRVKNEQFF
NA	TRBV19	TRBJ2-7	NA	TGTGCCAGTAGTATAAACGGGAATTTCTACGAGCAGTACTTC	CASSINGNFYEQYF
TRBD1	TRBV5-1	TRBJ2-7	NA	TGCGCCAGCAGCTTGGACAGGGGGCCCTACGAGCAGTACTTC	CASSLDRGPYEQYF
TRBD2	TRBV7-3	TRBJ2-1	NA	TGTGCCAGCAGCCCGCGGGTAGCGGGGGGAATTATTCTTTCCTACAATGAGCAGTTCTTC	CASSPRVAGGIILSYNEQFF
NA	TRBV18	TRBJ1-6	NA	TGTGCCAGCTCACCACCTCCCGGCTCCTATAATTCACCCCTCCACTTT	CASSPPPGSYNSPLHF
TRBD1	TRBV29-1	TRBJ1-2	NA	TGCAGCGTTGAGACCGGGACAGGGGGCCTGTATGGCTACACCTTC	CSVETGTGGLYGYTF
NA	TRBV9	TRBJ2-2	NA	TGTGCCAGCAGCGTAGCCCCCTATATCCCGTCCGGGGAGCTGTTTTTT	CASSVAPYIPSGELFF
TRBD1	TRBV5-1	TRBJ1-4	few	TGCGCCAGCACCGCTGGGACAGGGGGCATTGAAAAACTGTTTTTT	CASTAGTGGIEKLFF
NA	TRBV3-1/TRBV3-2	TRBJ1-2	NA	TGTGCCAGCAGCCAACAACAGGAGAACTATGGCTACACCTTC	CASSQQQENYGYTF